This TCR beta chain was captured in a study of T cells in Graves' hyperthyroidism and ophthalmopathy. General study points: Blood held most thyroid clonotypes expanded above 0.001 frequency. Ophthalmopathy and stable hyperthyroidism were told apart by a 13 V-J model.

Clinical Activity Scores of at least 3, NOSPECS grades of at least 4 and durations under 3 months characterized ophthalmopathy patients. Only a few counts were recorded for this clonotype. What it recognizes is unknown. RNA transcripts provided the source from which TCR beta CDR3 regions were amplified. Primed by the HTBI set, a first-round RT-PCR was run on the TCR CDR3. TCRdb reanalysed the multiplex PCR reads using MiXCR and keeps one entry per CDR3 protein. The data contain roughly 500,000 distinct CDR3 sequences, 15% to 20% of them singletons. The origin of this receptor is a young woman with Graves' ophthalmopathy. Sequenced sample: blood.

Here the CDR3 reads CASSLSGRHNNEQFF. The CDR3 bases are TGTGCCAGCAGTTTATCGGGGAGACATAACAATGAGCAGTTCTTC. V usage is TRBV28 and J usage is TRBJ2-1; D may be TRBD2 (5 bases). V gave up 1 base and J gave up 5 bases, with 12 bases separating them. CDR3 length equals 15 residues. Germline CDR1 and CDR2: MDHEN and SYDVKM.